The 27 T cell receptor beta chains below all came from one sample that was sequenced in a study of read filtering for tumor transcriptome and immune sequencing. Molecular barcoded adaptors covering alpha/delta and beta/gamma chains were used on about 0.4 ug RNA. TCRdb reanalysed the reads using MiXCR and keeps one entry per CDR3 protein. Of 5,500 to 6,000 distinct CDR3 sequences listed, approximately 21% were seen once; the top ten hold 20% to 25%. The sequenced sample was a population of CD138-negative cells sorted from bone marrow. The receptor source for this set is a donor aged 40 or older with multiple myeloma.

A few counts support this clonotype. This is likely a read error, given that the CDR3 carries no conserved phenylalanine or tryptophan at its end. The chain is built from TRBV19 and TRBJ1-5, with D maybe TRBD1 (5 bases). The CDR3 runs to 16 residues. The germline gives CDR1 LNHDA, CDR2 SQIVND (reference sequence). Deletions cut 3 bases from V and 3 bases from J, with 15 bases between. This CDR3 is CASSILGRRHNQPQHS. CDR3 DNA: TGTGCCAGTAGTATTTTGGGACGGAGGCACAATCAGCCCCAGCATTCT.

Concerning this clonotype: The CDR3 ends on some other residue instead of the conserved phenylalanine or tryptophan, so this is likely a read error. The chain links TRBV2 to TRBJ2-1; D uncertain. The CDR3 sequence is 12 residues long. Germline V gene lookup returns CDR1 SNHLY and CDR2 FYNNEI. The V gene lost 8 bases and the J gene lost 12 bases, with 17 bases spanning the gap. Here the CDR3 reads CASCVDIDGQFS. The CDR3 DNA reads TGTGCCAGCTGCGTTGACATAGACGGGCAGTTCTCC.

This clonotype is labeled as medium-sized (0.01 to 0.1%). The rearrangement uses TRBV28 and TRBJ2-7, with no clear D. CDR1 and CDR2 from the germline V gene are MDHEN and SYDVKM. The germline V and J ends were trimmed by 5 bases and 4 bases, with 6 bases remaining between them. CDR3 size: 11 residues. CDR3 amino acids: CASSTSYEQYF. In DNA, the CDR3 is TGTGCCAGCAGTACCTCTTACGAGCAGTACTTC.

Judged by abundance, this clonotype is medium-sized (0.01 to 0.1%). This chain joins TRBV4-1 and TRBJ2-7, with 8 positions matching TRBD2. The CDR3 sequence is 15 residues long. V shed 4 bases, J shed 2 bases, and the junction held 7 bases outside the gene matches. CDR1 is MGHRA and CDR2 is YSYEKL in the germline V gene. CDR3 in amino acids: CASSPRGLDAYEQYF. The CDR3 nucleotides are TGCGCCAGCAGCCCCCGGGGACTAGATGCCTACGAGCAGTACTTC.

This chain joins TRBV6-6 and TRBJ1-5; a possible D gene is TRBD1 (5 bases). V shed 6 bases and J shed 2 bases, with 20 bases lying between them. Germline lookup yields CDR1 MNHNY and CDR2 SVGAGI (reference sequence). The CDR3 sequence is 17 residues long. The CDR3, as DNA: TGTGCCAGCAGACCGCTGGTCAGGGAAAGGGGCAATCAGCCCCAGCATTTT. The encoded protein is CASRPLVRERGNQPQHF.

In its sample, this clonotype was seen many times. The rearrangement uses TRBV28 and TRBJ2-1, with 11 bases that match TRBD2. In germline, CDR1 is MDHEN, CDR2 SYDVKM. The CDR3 sequence is 18 residues long. The junction had 10 bases not matched to a gene; V was cut back by 1 base and J by 5 bases. The DNA for the CDR3 is TGTGCCAGCAGTTTATATGTTCTGGGGACTAGCGGTGACAATGAGCAGTTCTTC. Amino acid sequence: CASSLYVLGTSGDNEQFF.

This clonotype was found many times. V gene TRBV18 combines with J gene TRBJ2-5; D is unresolved. Germline loops: CDR1 KGHSH, CDR2 LQKENI. The CDR3 has 12 residues. Trimming stripped 0 bases from V and 5 bases from J, with 4 bases between. The CDR3 region has the DNA TGTGCCAGCTCACCACCGGGTGAGACCCAGTACTTC. This gives the protein CASSPPGETQYF.

At least ten counts were recorded for this clonotype. The chain recombines TRBV13 with TRBJ2-2; TRBD2 matches 11 bases. V shed 4 bases, J shed 3 bases, and the junction held 13 bases outside the gene matches. This CDR3 has 19 residues. CDR1 is PRHDT, CDR2 FYEKMQ, per germline (reference sequence). CDR3 in amino acids: CASSSHGTSGLSYTGELFF. For the CDR3, the DNA is TGTGCCAGCAGCTCACACGGGACTAGCGGTCTTAGCTACACCGGGGAGCTGTTTTTT.

As regards this clonotype: A read error is likely here: a far larger clone is one base away. The chain is built from TRBV5-1 and TRBJ2-1; no clear D. CDR1 and CDR2 (germline): SGHRS, YFSETQ. This CDR3 has 13 amino acids. The CDR3 here is CASSLAGPQTLYF. The CDR3 DNA reads as TGCGCCAGCAGCTTGGCCGGACCCCAGACCCTGTACTTC.

This clonotype qualifies as large (0.1 to 1%). V is TRBV6-6 and J is TRBJ2-1, with D unclear. Trimming cost V 5 bases and J 5 bases, with 4 bases left between them. Germline lookup yields CDR1 MNHNY and CDR2 SVGAGI (reference sequence). The CDR3 consists of 11 residues. The CDR3 loop is CASSDHNEQFF. The CDR3 region has the DNA TGTGCCAGCAGTGACCACAATGAGCAGTTCTTC.

The table lists this clonotype with many counts. The chain has TRBV5-4 and TRBJ2-3, with 10 bases lining up with TRBD2. V lost 2 bases, J lost 7 bases, and 7 bases stayed unmatched. Germline V CDR1 and CDR2: SGHNT, YYREEE (reference sequence). The CDR3 is 15 amino acids. CDR3 bases: TGTGCCAGCAGCTTTGGGAGCGGGAGGGCAAATACGCAGTATTTT. Translation: CASSFGSGRANTQYF.

This clonotype was seen many times. This chain connects TRBV14 to TRBJ1-1; D gene ambiguous. There are 13 residues in the CDR3. V lost 1 base, J lost 1 base, and 4 bases lay in between. The germline gives CDR1 SGHDN, CDR2 FVKESK. CDR3 DNA: TGTGCCAGCAGCCAAGGAGGGAACACTGAAGCTTTCTTT. It translates to CASSQGGNTEAFF.

This clonotype counts as medium-sized. This chain links TRBV19 with TRBJ2-1; no clear D. This CDR3 is 15 amino acids long. Between the trimmed V and J ends, which lost 3 bases and 4 bases, there was a span of 13 bases. The germline V gene encodes CDR1 LNHDA and CDR2 SQIVND (reference sequence). The CDR3 reads CASSINPQEYNEQFF. The DNA of the CDR3 is TGTGCCAGTAGTATCAACCCCCAGGAGTACAATGAGCAGTTCTTC. The entire variable domain, with the rest obtained from reference TRBV19 and TRBJ2-1, is as follows: DGGITQSPKYLFRKEGQNVTLSCEQNLNHDAMYWYRQDPGQGLRLIYYSQIVNDFQKGDIAEGYSVSREKKESFPLTVTSAQKNPTAFYLCASSINPQEYNEQFFGPGTRLTVL.

This clonotype was found many times. The rearrangement uses TRBV3-1 and TRBJ2-2; 7 nucleotides agree with TRBD1. The CDR3 covers 19 residues. The V gene end was trimmed by 5 bases and the J gene end by 4 bases; junction bases not matched to a gene: 19. Germline CDR1 reads LGHDT; CDR2 reads YNNKEL (reference sequence). The CDR3 loop reads CASSSSLLGQKRFTGELFF. The CDR3 DNA sequence: TGTGCCAGCAGCTCCTCGCTGCTGGGACAGAAGAGATTCACCGGGGAGCTGTTTTTT.

The rearrangement links TRBV2 to TRBJ2-7; weak D call: TRBD2 (6 bases). CDR1 is SNHLY and CDR2 is FYNNEI in the germline V gene. CDR3 length: 15 residues. The V end was cut by 3 bases, the J end by 5 bases, with 17 bases between. The CDR3 loop is CASSDGRGIIHEQYF. DNA for the CDR3: TGTGCCAGCAGTGACGGGCGGGGAATAATCCACGAGCAGTACTTC.

About this clonotype: This CDR3 fails to terminate in the conserved phenylalanine or tryptophan, so it likely reflects a read error. V and J are TRBV3-1 and TRBJ2-6; the D gene could be TRBD1 or TRBD2 (5 bases each). Germline-derived CDR1 and CDR2 are LGHDT and YNNKEL (reference sequence). The CDR3 runs to 16 residues. CDR3 in DNA: TGTGCCAGCAGCCGAGCGGATAGCTCTGGGGCCAACGCCCTGACTCTC. Protein: CASSRADSSGANALTL.

This clonotype showed up many times. This chain links TRBV11-2 with TRBJ2-1; 9 bases are shared with TRBD2. V shed 5 bases and J 6 bases; nucleotides not matched to a gene: 11. The CDR3 is 16 residues long. Germline-derived CDR1 and CDR2 are SGHAT and FQNNGV. The CDR3 sequence is CASSARLAERLNEQFF. The CDR3 DNA follows: TGTGCCAGCAGCGCCAGACTAGCGGAAAGACTCAATGAGCAGTTCTTC.

The table lists this clonotype with many counts. The chain carries TRBV19 and TRBJ2-3; 11 positions agree with TRBD2. The germline V gene has CDR1 LNHDA and CDR2 SQIVND (reference sequence). This CDR3 has 12 amino acids. V shed 10 bases and J 5 bases; nucleotides not matched to a gene: 2. For the CDR3, the DNA is TGTGCCACCGGGACTAGCGGAGATACGCAGTATTTT. Its translation is CATGTSGDTQYF.

Of note for this clonotype: Since a much larger clone is just one base distant, this may be a read error. This chain links TRBV3-1 with TRBJ1-1; possibly TRBD1 for D (5 bases). The CDR3 has 15 residues. Germline V gives CDR1 LGHDT, CDR2 YNNKEL (reference sequence). CDR3: CAGSRPDMMNTEAFF. CDR3 nucleotides: TGTGCCGGCAGCCGACCGGACATGATGAACACTGAAGCTTTCTTT.

Concerning this clonotype: A far larger clone is one nucleotide away, so this likely arose from a read error. This rearrangement joins TRBV6-5 to TRBJ1-1, with 7 bases that match TRBD1. The V gene's germline CDR1 is MNHEY and CDR2 SVGAGI. The CDR3 length is 17 residues. The CDR3 loop reads CACSKTRQGYRPHEAFF. The DNA of the CDR3 is TGTGCCTGCAGTAAGACTAGACAGGGTTATCGTCCCCATGAAGCTTTCTTT.

This clonotype is judged medium-sized (0.01 to 0.1%). The gene calls are TRBV27 and TRBJ2-1; tentatively, D is TRBD1 or TRBD2 (6 bases each). CDR3 length: 15 amino acids. Germline V gene data show CDR1 as MNHEY and CDR2 as SMNVEV (reference sequence). The germline V and J ends were trimmed by 4 bases and 4 bases, with 14 bases remaining between them. The CDR3 sequence: CASSSGAPAYNEQFF. CDR3 nucleotide sequence: TGTGCCAGCAGTTCGGGGGCTCCAGCATACAATGAGCAGTTCTTC.

In this sample, this clonotype turned up many times. As DNA, the CDR3 is TGTGCCAGCAGCCCGGGGACAGGGGGAGGCAATCAGCCCCAGCATTTT. Translating it yields CASSPGTGGGNQPQHF. The rearrangement links TRBV12-3 or TRBV12-4 to TRBJ1-5, with 11 positions matching TRBD1. After removal of 6 bases from V and 2 bases from J, the junction contained 6 bases not matched to a gene. This CDR3 is 16 amino acids long.

This clonotype rates as medium-sized (0.01 to 0.1%). This sequence joins TRBV5-4 and TRBJ2-1; 8 nucleotides line up with TRBD2. The germline CDR1 and CDR2 sequences are SGHNT and YYREEE (reference sequence). The CDR3 runs 14 residues. The V gene end was trimmed by 2 bases and the J gene end by 6 bases; junction bases not matched to a gene: 4. CDR3 DNA sequence: TGTGCCAGCAGCTTACTACTAGCGGCCAATGAGCAGTTCTTC. This sequence encodes CASSLLLAANEQFF. Based on the CDR3 plus reference TRBV5-4 and TRBJ2-1, the full variable domain is ETGVTQSPTHLIKTRGQQVTLRCSSQSGHNTVSWYQQALGQGPQFIFQYYREEENGRGNFPPRFSGLQFPNYSSELNVNALELDDSALYLCASSLLLAANEQFFGPGTRLTVL.

By proportion, this clonotype is medium-sized. This chain's CDR3 is CASSPPPGFSSYEQYF. In nucleotides, the CDR3 is TGTGCCAGCAGTCCTCCCCCGGGCTTCAGCTCCTACGAGCAGTACTTC. V usage is TRBV28 and J usage is TRBJ2-7; D unresolved. The CDR3 has 16 residues. The V gene lost 5 bases and the J gene lost 0 bases, with 17 bases spanning the gap. Germline CDR1 reads MDHEN; CDR2 reads SYDVKM.

The sample holds many counts of this clonotype. The rearrangement joins TRBV19 to TRBJ1-5; D is possibly TRBD1 (5 bases). Germline loops: CDR1 LNHDA, CDR2 SQIVND (reference sequence). This CDR3 has 16 residues. The V end lost 5 bases, the J end lost 0 bases, and 14 bases lay between the germline ends. The CDR3 DNA is TGTGCCAGTAGTCGGAAGGACAAATATAGCAATCAGCCCCAGCATTTT. Amino acid sequence: CASSRKDKYSNQPQHF.

This clonotype is medium-sized by share. The chain recombines TRBV4-1 with TRBJ2-6; 7 bases line up with TRBD2. Germline V CDR1 and CDR2: MGHRA, YSYEKL. V lost 1 base and J lost 2; bases outside the gene matches: 5. The CDR3 is 17 amino acids. CDR3 coding DNA: TGCGCCAGCAGCCAAGTTCCAGGGAGGGCTGGGGCCAACGTCCTGACTTTC. The encoded protein is CASSQVPGRAGANVLTF.

The sample holds many counts of this clonotype. The chain joins TRBV3-1 to TRBJ2-7, with 7 bases identical to TRBD2. The length of the CDR3 is 17 residues. CDR1 and CDR2 from the germline V gene are LGHDT and YNNKEL (reference sequence). J was trimmed by 0 bases and V by 4 bases; bases with no gene match: 12. The CDR3 sequence is CASSPRLAGPSSYEQYF. Written as DNA, the CDR3 is TGTGCCAGCAGCCCCCGACTAGCTGGCCCGAGCTCCTACGAGCAGTACTTC.